The 29 T cell receptor beta chains listed next were all sequenced from one sample in a study of cytomegalovirus exposure and HLA in healthy donors. Amplification used 60 Vbeta primers and 13 Jbeta primers. The repertoire was sequenced with immunoSEQ multiplex PCR; TCRdb's copy has only in-frame clones and lacks some. Counted here are more than 110,000 clones, 65% to 85% occurring once; the ten biggest clones make up 6% to 8.5%. Sequenced: PBMCs. Receptor source: a man aged 25 to 45 in good health and CMV-seronegative.

This clone was detected only a few times. The chain is built from TRBV5-1 and TRBJ2-7; TRBD1 matches at 8 bases. This CDR3 contains 13 residues. V dropped 4 bases and J dropped 2; count of bases not matched to a gene: 2. Germline lookup yields CDR1 SGHRS and CDR2 YFSETQ. CDR3 in amino acids: CASSKGQAYEQYF. Here the CDR3 DNA reads TGCGCCAGCAGCAAGGGACAGGCCTACGAGCAGTACTTC.

The rearrangement joins TRBV19 to TRBJ1-1; 7 positions agree with TRBD1. The CDR3 totals 14 residues. In germline, CDR1 is LNHDA, CDR2 SQIVND (reference sequence). Unmatched junction bases numbered 10, after V lost 7 bases and J lost 5 bases. The CDR3 DNA is TGTGCCAGTACTTACCCAGGGGGAAGGACTGAAGCTTTCTTT. Protein product: CASTYPGGRTEAFF.

The J gene is TRBJ2-7, the V gene TRBV5-1; 7 bases map to TRBD1. This CDR3 spans 13 amino acids. CDR1 is SGHRS and CDR2 is YFSETQ in the germline V gene. The V gene end was trimmed by 4 bases and the J gene end by 2 bases; junction bases not matched to a gene: 3. In DNA, the CDR3 is TGCGCCAGCAGCCCGACAGGGACCTACGAGCAGTACTTC. Amino acids: CASSPTGTYEQYF.

The gene calls are TRBV7-2 and TRBJ1-3; D uncertain. The CDR3 has 14 amino acids. Per germline, CDR1 SGHTA and CDR2 FQGNSA. The ends were cut back, 8 bases at V and 2 bases at J, with 13 bases in the middle. This chain's CDR3 is CASREGITGNTIYF. The CDR3 DNA reads TGTGCCAGCCGGGAGGGTATAACTGGAAACACCATATATTTT.

The chain carries TRBV6-5 and TRBJ2-7; D is uncertain. The CDR3 spans 14 residues. Per the germline V gene, CDR1 is MNHEY and CDR2 is SVGAGI. Trimming pared 5 bases from V and 4 bases from J, leaving 15 bases between. The CDR3 protein is CASSGHSHLYEQYF. Written as DNA, the CDR3 is TGTGCCAGCAGTGGTCACAGCCACCTGTACGAGCAGTACTTC.

The CDR3, as DNA: TGCGCCAGCAGCCATCCCAGCGGGAGGGTTGGCAATGAGCAGTTCTTC. This gives the protein CASSHPSGRVGNEQFF. This rearrangement joins TRBV4-1 to TRBJ2-1; 10 bases line up with TRBD2. Trimming cost V 3 bases and J 6 bases; bases outside gene matches: 8. This CDR3 is built from 16 residues. Germline V gives CDR1 MGHRA, CDR2 YSYEKL.

V usage is TRBV11-2 and J usage is TRBJ2-2; TRBD2 agrees at 9 bases. The germline gives CDR1 SGHAT, CDR2 FQNNGV. Germline trimming cut 5 bases from V and 4 bases from J; bases unmatched to any gene: 5. This CDR3 is 15 amino acids long. The DNA of the CDR3 is TGTGCCAGCAGCCAGAGGCGGGAGGGCACCGGGGAGCTGTTTTTT. This translates into CASSQRREGTGELFF.

The chain couples TRBV5-8 to TRBJ2-1, with 7 nucleotides matching TRBD1. The CDR3 has 12 residues. Germline assignment: CDR1 SGHTS and CDR2 YDEGEE. Trimming took 3 bases from V and 16 from J; bases not matched to a gene: 10. This CDR3 reads CASSSGQDPAFF. The CDR3 bases are TGTGCCAGCAGCTCCGGACAGGACCCTGCCTTCTTC.

V usage is TRBV2 and J usage is TRBJ2-7, with 8 bases that match TRBD1. This CDR3 region has 15 residues. The J segment lost 6 bases and the V segment lost 1 base, leaving 8 bases of the junction unmatched. Germline V gene data show CDR1 as SNHLY and CDR2 as FYNNEI. The DNA for the CDR3 is TGTGCCAGCAGTGAAGTGGACAGGGATTTTGGCGAGCAGTACTTC. This codes for CASSEVDRDFGEQYF.

This chain connects TRBV7-7 to TRBJ2-1; a possible D gene is TRBD2 (6 bases). Germline V gene lookup returns CDR1 SSHAT and CDR2 FNYEAQ (reference sequence). The CDR3 covers 16 residues. CDR3 sequence reads: CASGLVAGGPGDEQFF. CDR3 bases: TGTGCTAGCGGCTTAGTCGCTGGAGGGCCCGGGGATGAGCAGTTCTTC.

J is TRBJ2-7 and V is TRBV5-1, with 8 bases aligning to TRBD1. CDR1 is SGHRS and CDR2 is YFSETQ in the germline V gene. Germline trimming cut 0 bases from V and 6 bases from J; bases unmatched to any gene: 8. The CDR3 has 15 amino acids. CDR3 sequence: CASSLATVRGREQYF. CDR3 in DNA: TGCGCCAGCAGCTTGGCCACAGTCAGGGGGCGCGAGCAGTACTTC. The variable domain in full, with the rest retrieved from reference TRBV5-1 and TRBJ2-7, is KAGVTQTPRYLIKTRGQQVTLSCSPISGHRSVSWYQQTPGQGLQFLFEYFSETQRNKGNFPGRFSGRQFSNSRSEMNVSTLELGDSALYLCASSLATVRGREQYFGPGTRLTVT.

The chain recombines TRBV5-1 with TRBJ1-4, with 9 positions matching TRBD1. Germline trimming cut 4 bases from V and 2 bases from J; bases unmatched to any gene: 3. The germline gives CDR1 SGHRS, CDR2 YFSETQ. The CDR3 is 15 amino acids. CDR3 amino acids: CASSPQGATNEKLFF. The CDR3 bases are TGCGCCAGCAGCCCACAGGGGGCCACTAATGAAAAACTGTTTTTT.

The gene calls are TRBV18 and TRBJ2-1, with TRBD2 as a possible D gene (6 bases). The CDR3 consists of 13 residues. Germline V CDR1 and CDR2: KGHSH, LQKENI. Trimming stripped 6 bases from V and 6 bases from J, with 12 bases between. CDR3 DNA: TGTGCCAGCTCGCCCGGGACTCCCAATGAGCAGTTCTTC. It specifies CASSPGTPNEQFF.

This chain links TRBV5-4 with TRBJ2-5; the match to TRBD1 covers 9 bases. Germline assignment: CDR1 SGHNT and CDR2 YYREEE (reference sequence). This CDR3 comprises 15 residues. V lost 4 bases and J lost 4; bases outside the gene matches: 8. As DNA, the CDR3 is TGTGCCAGCAGCGCTGGGACAGGGTGGGGAGAGACCCAGTACTTC. Translated: CASSAGTGWGETQYF.

The chain uses TRBV28 and TRBJ2-7; 13 nucleotides align to TRBD2. Germline V lookup: CDR1 MDHEN, CDR2 SYDVKM. This CDR3 has 13 residues. The V and J ends lost 6 bases and 9 bases, in that order; junction bases with no gene match: 5. The CDR3 region is CASSTSGRAGQYF. CDR3 coding DNA: TGTGCCAGCAGCACTAGCGGGAGGGCTGGGCAGTACTTC. The full variable domain, completed using reference TRBV28 and TRBJ2-7, is DVKVTQSSRYLVKRTGEKVFLECVQDMDHENMFWYRQDPGLGLRLIYFSYDVKMKEKGDIPEGYSVSREKKERFSLILESASTNQTSMYLCASSTSGRAGQYFGPGTRLTVT.

The chain couples TRBV7-9 to TRBJ2-7, with TRBD1 matching 9 bases. The J segment lost 3 bases and the V segment lost 5 bases, leaving 5 bases of the junction unmatched. The CDR3 contains 14 residues. Germline-derived CDR1 and CDR2 are SEHNR and FQNEAQ (reference sequence). In DNA form, the CDR3 reads TGTGCCAGCAGCACCGGGACAGGGCGCTACGAGCAGTACTTC. Encoded protein: CASSTGTGRYEQYF.

V usage is TRBV2 and J usage is TRBJ1-5; D is unclear. V lost 5 bases and J 1 base, leaving 9 bases between the germline ends. Germline lookup yields CDR1 SNHLY and CDR2 FYNNEI. The CDR3 sequence is 14 residues long. The CDR3 DNA reads TGTGCCAGCAGTCGTTCGAGGAGCAATCAGCCCCAGCATTTT. Protein product: CASSRSRSNQPQHF.

This clone has a handful of counts. V is TRBV28 and J is TRBJ1-1, with a weak D call TRBD1 (6 bases). This CDR3 comprises 15 residues. Trimming shortened V by 2 bases and J by 2 bases, and 12 bases separated the two germline ends. The germline V gene encodes CDR1 MDHEN and CDR2 SYDVKM. The CDR3 sequence is CASSLRQGLNTEAFF. CDR3 in DNA: TGTGCCAGCAGTTTAAGGCAGGGGCTAAACACTGAAGCTTTCTTT. Using reference TRBV28 and TRBJ1-1 for the parts outside the CDR3, the full variable domain is DVKVTQSSRYLVKRTGEKVFLECVQDMDHENMFWYRQDPGLGLRLIYFSYDVKMKEKGDIPEGYSVSREKKERFSLILESASTNQTSMYLCASSLRQGLNTEAFFGQGTRLTVV.

CDR3 protein: CARGGRAQETQYF. The DNA of the CDR3 is TGTGCGCGGGGGGGCCGGGCACAAGAGACCCAGTACTTC. The rearrangement links TRBV30 to TRBJ2-5, with TRBD2 identical over 9 bases. Germline V gene data show CDR1 as GTSNPN and CDR2 as SVGIG (reference sequence). The CDR3 covers 13 residues.

This clone was observed a handful of times. The chain has TRBV5-1 and TRBJ2-7, with D perhaps TRBD2 (7 bases). V shed 4 bases and J shed 3 bases, with 17 bases lying between them. The CDR3 has 15 amino acids. Germline V gene lookup returns CDR1 SGHRS and CDR2 YFSETQ. The CDR3 sequence: CASSATGGKGYEQYF. Here the CDR3 DNA reads TGCGCCAGCAGCGCCACGGGGGGCAAGGGCTACGAGCAGTACTTC.

This chain joins TRBV11-2 and TRBJ2-1; 7 bases match TRBD2. Germline values: CDR1 SGHAT, CDR2 FQNNGV. V shed 4 bases and J 3 bases; nucleotides not matched to a gene: 6. The CDR3 length is 15 residues. The CDR3 is CASSSVASGYNEQFF. The DNA of the CDR3 is TGTGCCAGCAGCTCTGTGGCTAGCGGCTACAATGAGCAGTTCTTC.

This clone appeared once. This may arise from a read error, as a much more abundant clone is one base away. The CDR3 bases are TGTGCCAGCAGCTTATCGAGGGAGACCCAGTACTTC. Translation: CASSLSRETQYF. J is TRBJ2-5 and V is TRBV13; no firm D call. The CDR3 runs 12 residues. V was trimmed by 2 bases and J by 5 bases, leaving 6 bases between them. The germline CDR1 and CDR2 sequences are PRHDT and FYEKMQ (reference sequence).

This clone was seen only a few times. The gene calls are TRBV7-6 and TRBJ2-1; D call uncertain. The CDR3 is 12 amino acids. V was trimmed by 3 bases and J by 3 bases, leaving 3 bases between them. Germline CDR1 SGHVS, CDR2 FNYEAQ. CDR3 in amino acids: CASSFVYNEQFF. The DNA of the CDR3 is TGTGCCAGCAGCTTCGTCTACAATGAGCAGTTCTTC.

The J gene is TRBJ1-1, the V gene TRBV19; possible D gene TRBD1, 5 bases. Germline V CDR1 and CDR2: LNHDA, SQIVND (reference sequence). Trimming removed 4 bases from V and 0 bases from J, with 6 bases in between. The CDR3 consists of 13 residues. CDR3 loop: CASSRTLNTEAFF. The CDR3 nucleotides are TGTGCCAGTAGTAGGACACTGAACACTGAAGCTTTCTTT.

This clone was seen just once. One end of the junction is discordant with germline, which a read error may explain. The rearrangement links TRBV4-2 to TRBJ2-6; 7 nucleotides agree with TRBD2. Germline-derived CDR1 and CDR2 are LGHNA and YNFKEQ. This CDR3 has 14 residues. The CDR3 loop is CASSQRGGANGLTF. The CDR3 coding sequence is TGTGCCAGCAGCCAACGGGGAGGGGCCAACGGCCTGACTTTC.

The gene calls are TRBV5-1 and TRBJ1-1; D gene uncertain. With 6 bases removed from V and 1 base from J, the gap between germline ends came to 13 bases. Germline CDR1 and CDR2: SGHRS and YFSETQ. The CDR3 has 14 residues. For the CDR3, the DNA is TGCGCCAGCACCAACGGCGCAGGGAACACTGAAGCTTTCTTT. Protein product: CASTNGAGNTEAFF.

V is TRBV18 and J is TRBJ2-5, with 10 bases matching TRBD2. After removal of 3 bases from V and 5 bases from J, the junction contained 6 bases not matched to a gene. CDR1 is KGHSH, CDR2 LQKENI, per germline. CDR3 size: 15 residues. CDR3 DNA sequence: TGTGCCAGCTCACCGAACCTAGCGGGAGTCGAGACCCAGTACTTC. This gives the protein CASSPNLAGVETQYF.

This sequence joins TRBV5-5 and TRBJ1-2; 8 bases map to TRBD1. Germline values: CDR1 SGHKS, CDR2 YYEKEE (reference sequence). V shed 0 bases and J 2 bases; nucleotides not matched to a gene: 6. This CDR3 has 16 residues. The CDR3 is CASSLGTGRGNYGYTF. Here the CDR3 DNA reads TGTGCCAGCAGCTTGGGGACAGGGCGAGGAAACTATGGCTACACCTTC.

The V and J genes are TRBV7-9 and TRBJ1-2, with D maybe TRBD1 (5 bases). The CDR3 spans 13 residues. Trimming left V 6 bases short and J 2 bases short, with 10 bases between. The V gene's germline CDR1 is SEHNR and CDR2 FQNEAQ (reference sequence). CDR3 in amino acids: CASRGLRNYGYTF. In DNA, the CDR3 is TGTGCCAGCAGGGGGCTGAGAAACTATGGCTACACCTTC.